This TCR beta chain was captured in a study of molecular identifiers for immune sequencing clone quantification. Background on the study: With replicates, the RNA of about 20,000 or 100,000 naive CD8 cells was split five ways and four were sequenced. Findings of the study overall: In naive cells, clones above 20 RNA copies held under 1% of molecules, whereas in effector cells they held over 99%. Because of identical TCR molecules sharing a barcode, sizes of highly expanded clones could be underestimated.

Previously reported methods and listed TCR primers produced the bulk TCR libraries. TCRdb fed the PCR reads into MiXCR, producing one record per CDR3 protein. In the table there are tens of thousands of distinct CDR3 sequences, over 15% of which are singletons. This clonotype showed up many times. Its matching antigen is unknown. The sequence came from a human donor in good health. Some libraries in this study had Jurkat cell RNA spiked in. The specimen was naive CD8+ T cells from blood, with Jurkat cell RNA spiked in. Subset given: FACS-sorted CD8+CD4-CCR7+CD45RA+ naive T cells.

The chain's CDR3 is CASSLQGTASGAKNIQYF. The CDR3 DNA reads TGCGCCAGCAGCTTGCAGGGGACAGCCTCGGGGGCCAAAAACATTCAGTACTTC. The rearrangement links TRBV5-1 to TRBJ2-4; 7 positions match TRBD1. Trimming removed 1 base from V and 1 base from J; junction bases left unmatched: 11. This CDR3 contains 18 residues. Germline V CDR1 and CDR2: SGHRS, YFSETQ.